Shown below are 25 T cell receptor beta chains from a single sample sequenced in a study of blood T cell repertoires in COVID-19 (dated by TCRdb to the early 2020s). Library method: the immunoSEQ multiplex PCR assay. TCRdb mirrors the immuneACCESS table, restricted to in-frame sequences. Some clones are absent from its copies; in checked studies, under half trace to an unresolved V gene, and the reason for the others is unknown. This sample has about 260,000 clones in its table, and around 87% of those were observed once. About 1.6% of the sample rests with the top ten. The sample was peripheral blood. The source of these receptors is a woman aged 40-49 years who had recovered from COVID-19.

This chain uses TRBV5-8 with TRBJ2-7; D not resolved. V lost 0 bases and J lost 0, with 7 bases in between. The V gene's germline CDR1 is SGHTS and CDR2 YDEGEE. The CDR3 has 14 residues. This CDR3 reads CASSLGPFSYEQYF. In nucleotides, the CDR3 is TGTGCCAGCAGCTTGGGTCCATTCTCCTACGAGCAGTACTTC.

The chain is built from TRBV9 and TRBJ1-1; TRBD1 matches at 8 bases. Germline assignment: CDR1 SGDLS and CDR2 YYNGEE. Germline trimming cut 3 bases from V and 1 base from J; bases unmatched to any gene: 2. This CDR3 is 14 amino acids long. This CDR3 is CASSEGQGNTEAFF. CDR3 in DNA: TGTGCCAGCAGCGAAGGACAGGGGAACACTGAAGCTTTCTTT.

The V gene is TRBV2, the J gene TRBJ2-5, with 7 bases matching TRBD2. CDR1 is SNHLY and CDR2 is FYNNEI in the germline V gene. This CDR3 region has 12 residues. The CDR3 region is CAGGSVQETQYF. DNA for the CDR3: TGTGCGGGAGGGAGTGTCCAAGAGACCCAGTACTTC.

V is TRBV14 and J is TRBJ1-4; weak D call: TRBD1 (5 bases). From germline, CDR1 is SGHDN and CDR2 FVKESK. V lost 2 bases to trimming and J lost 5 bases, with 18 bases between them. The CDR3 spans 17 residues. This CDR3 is CASSQSFLDKLNEKLFF. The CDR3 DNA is TGTGCCAGCAGCCAAAGTTTTCTGGACAAGCTCAATGAAAAACTGTTTTTT.

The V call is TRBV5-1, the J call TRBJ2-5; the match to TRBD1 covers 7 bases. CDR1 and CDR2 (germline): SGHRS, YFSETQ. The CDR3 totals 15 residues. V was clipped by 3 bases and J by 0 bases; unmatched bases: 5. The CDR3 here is CASSSGTVNQETQYF. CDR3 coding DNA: TGCGCCAGCAGCTCGGGGACAGTGAACCAAGAGACCCAGTACTTC.

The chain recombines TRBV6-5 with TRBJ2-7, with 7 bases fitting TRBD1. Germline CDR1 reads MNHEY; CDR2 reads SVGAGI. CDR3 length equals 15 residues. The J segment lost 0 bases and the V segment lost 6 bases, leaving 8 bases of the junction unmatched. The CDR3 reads CASRRDSLYSYEQYF. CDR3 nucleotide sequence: TGTGCCAGCAGGAGGGACAGTTTATACTCCTACGAGCAGTACTTC.

CDR3 sequence: CASSQNEETQYF. CDR3 nucleotide sequence: TGTGCCAGCAGCCAAAACGAGGAGACCCAGTACTTC. The chain uses TRBV3-1 (or the pseudogene TRBV3-2) and TRBJ2-5; D is undetermined. The germline gives CDR1 LGHDT, CDR2 YNNKEL (reference sequence). The length of the CDR3 is 12 residues. V lost 2 bases and J 5 bases, leaving 6 bases between the germline ends.

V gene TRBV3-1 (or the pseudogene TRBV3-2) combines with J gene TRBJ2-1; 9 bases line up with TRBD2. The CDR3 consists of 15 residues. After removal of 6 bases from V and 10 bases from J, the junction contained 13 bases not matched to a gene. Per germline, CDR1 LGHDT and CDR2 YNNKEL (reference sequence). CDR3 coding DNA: TGTGCCAGCAGTCCCGTGGGCGGGGGGGCGTTCGAGCAGTTCTTC. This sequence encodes CASSPVGGGAFEQFF.

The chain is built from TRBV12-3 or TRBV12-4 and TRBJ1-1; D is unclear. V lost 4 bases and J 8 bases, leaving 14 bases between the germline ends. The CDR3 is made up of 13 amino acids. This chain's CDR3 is CASSWGVIREAFF. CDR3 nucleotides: TGTGCCAGCAGTTGGGGAGTTATCAGGGAAGCTTTCTTT.

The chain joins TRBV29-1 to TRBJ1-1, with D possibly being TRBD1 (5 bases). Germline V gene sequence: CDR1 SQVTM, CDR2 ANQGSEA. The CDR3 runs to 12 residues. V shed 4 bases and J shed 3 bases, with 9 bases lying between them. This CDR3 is CSVAGDHTEAFF. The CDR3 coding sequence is TGCAGCGTTGCGGGGGACCACACTGAAGCTTTCTTT.

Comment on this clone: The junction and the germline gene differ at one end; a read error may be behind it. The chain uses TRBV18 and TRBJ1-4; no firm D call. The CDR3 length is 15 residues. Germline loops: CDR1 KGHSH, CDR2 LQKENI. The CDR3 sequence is CASSPKQATNEKLFF. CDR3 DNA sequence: TGTGCCAGCTCACCTAAGCAGGCAACGAATGAAAAACTGTTTTTT.

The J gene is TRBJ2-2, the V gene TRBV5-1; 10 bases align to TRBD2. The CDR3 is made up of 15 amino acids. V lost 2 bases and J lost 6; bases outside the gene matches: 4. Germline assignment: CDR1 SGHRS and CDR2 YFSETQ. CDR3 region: CASSFSLAGAGELFF. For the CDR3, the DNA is TGCGCCAGCAGCTTCAGTCTAGCGGGGGCCGGGGAGCTGTTTTTT. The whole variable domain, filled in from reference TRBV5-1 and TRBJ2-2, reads KAGVTQTPRYLIKTRGQQVTLSCSPISGHRSVSWYQQTPGQGLQFLFEYFSETQRNKGNFPGRFSGRQFSNSRSEMNVSTLELGDSALYLCASSFSLAGAGELFFGEGSRLTVL.

CDR3 region: CASSPPRGDTGELFF. DNA for the CDR3: TGTGCCAGCTCACCACCCAGGGGTGACACCGGGGAGCTGTTTTTT. The chain links TRBV18 to TRBJ2-2; TRBD1 might be the D (6 bases). The V and J ends lost 0 bases and 3 bases respectively, with 8 bases between them. Per germline, CDR1 KGHSH and CDR2 LQKENI. The CDR3 extends over 15 amino acids.

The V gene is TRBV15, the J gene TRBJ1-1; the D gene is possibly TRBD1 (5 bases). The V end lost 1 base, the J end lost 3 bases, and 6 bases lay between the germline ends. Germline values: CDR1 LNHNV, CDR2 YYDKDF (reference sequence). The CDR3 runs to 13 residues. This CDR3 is CATSRAQDTEAFF. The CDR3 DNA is TGTGCCACCAGCAGAGCACAGGACACTGAAGCTTTCTTT. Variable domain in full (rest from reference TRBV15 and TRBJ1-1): DAMVIQNPRYQVTQFGKPVTLSCSQTLNHNVMYWYQQKSSQAPKLLFHYYDKDFNNEADTPDNFQSRRPNTSFCFLDIRSPGLGDTAMYLCATSRAQDTEAFFGQGTRLTVV.

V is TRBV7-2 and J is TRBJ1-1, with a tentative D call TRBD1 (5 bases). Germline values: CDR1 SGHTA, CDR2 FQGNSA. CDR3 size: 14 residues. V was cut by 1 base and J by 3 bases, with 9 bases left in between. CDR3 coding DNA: TGTGCCAGCAGCTTAGTTTGGGGCTACACTGAAGCTTTCTTT. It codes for CASSLVWGYTEAFF.

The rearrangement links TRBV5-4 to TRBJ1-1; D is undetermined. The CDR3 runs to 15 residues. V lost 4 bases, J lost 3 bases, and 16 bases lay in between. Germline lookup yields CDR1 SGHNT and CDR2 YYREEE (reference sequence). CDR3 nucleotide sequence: TGTGCCAGCAGCCTAGACTCACGTAGATACACTGAAGCTTTCTTT. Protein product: CASSLDSRRYTEAFF.

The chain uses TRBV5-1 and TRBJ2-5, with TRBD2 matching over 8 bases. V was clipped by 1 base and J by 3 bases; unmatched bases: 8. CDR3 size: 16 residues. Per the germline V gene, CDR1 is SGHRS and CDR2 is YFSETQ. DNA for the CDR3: TGCGCCAGCAGCTTGCGGGGGGGCAACGAGAAAGAGACCCAGTACTTC. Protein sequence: CASSLRGGNEKETQYF.

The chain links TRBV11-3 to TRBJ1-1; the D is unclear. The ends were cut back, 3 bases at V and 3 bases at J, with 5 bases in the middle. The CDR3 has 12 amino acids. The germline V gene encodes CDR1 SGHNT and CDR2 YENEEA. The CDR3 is CASSFGDTEAFF. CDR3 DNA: TGTGCCAGCAGCTTTGGAGACACTGAAGCTTTCTTT.

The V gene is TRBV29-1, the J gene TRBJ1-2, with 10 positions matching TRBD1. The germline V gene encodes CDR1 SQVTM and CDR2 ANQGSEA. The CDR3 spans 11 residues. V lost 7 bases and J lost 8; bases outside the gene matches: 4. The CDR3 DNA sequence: TGCAGCGCCGGGACAGGGGAAGGCTACACCTTC. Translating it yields CSAGTGEGYTF.

The CDR3 region is CASSLADTGNTIYF. The CDR3 bases are TGTGCCAGCAGCTTAGCGGACACAGGAAACACCATATATTTT. This sequence joins TRBV7-6 and TRBJ1-3; a weak D match, TRBD1 (5 bases). V lost 0 bases and J 4 bases, leaving 7 bases between the germline ends. CDR3 size: 14 residues. Germline V gene sequence: CDR1 SGHVS, CDR2 FNYEAQ.

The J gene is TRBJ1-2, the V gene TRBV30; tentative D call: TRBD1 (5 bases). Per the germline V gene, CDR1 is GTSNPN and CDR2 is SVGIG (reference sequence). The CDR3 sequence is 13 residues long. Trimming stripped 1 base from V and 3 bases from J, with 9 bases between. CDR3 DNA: TGTGCCTGGAGTGCCTGGGGGGACTATGGCTACACCTTC. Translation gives CAWSAWGDYGYTF. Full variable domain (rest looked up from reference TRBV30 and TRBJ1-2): SQTIHQWPATLVQPVGSPLSLECTVEGTSNPNLYWYRQAAGRGLQLLFYSVGIGQISSEVPQNLSASRPQDRQFILSSKKLLLSDSGFYLCAWSAWGDYGYTFGSGTRLTVV.

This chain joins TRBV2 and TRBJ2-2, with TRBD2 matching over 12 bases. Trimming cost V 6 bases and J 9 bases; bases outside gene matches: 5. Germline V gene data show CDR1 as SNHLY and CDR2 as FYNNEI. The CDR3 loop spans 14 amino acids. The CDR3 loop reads CASRATSGGRELFF. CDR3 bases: TGTGCCAGCAGAGCAACTAGCGGGGGGAGGGAGCTGTTTTTT. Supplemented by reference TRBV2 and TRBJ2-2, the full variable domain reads EPEVTQTPSHQVTQMGQEVILRCVPISNHLYFYWYRQILGQKVEFLVSFYNNEISEKSEIFDDQFSVERPDGSNFTLKIRSTKLEDSAMYFCASRATSGGRELFFGEGSRLTVL.

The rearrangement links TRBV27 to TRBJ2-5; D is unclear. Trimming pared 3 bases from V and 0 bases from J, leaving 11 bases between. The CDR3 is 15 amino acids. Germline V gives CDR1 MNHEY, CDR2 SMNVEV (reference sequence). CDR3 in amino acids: CASSFFGTNQETQYF. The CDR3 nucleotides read TGTGCCAGCAGTTTTTTTGGAACTAACCAAGAGACCCAGTACTTC.

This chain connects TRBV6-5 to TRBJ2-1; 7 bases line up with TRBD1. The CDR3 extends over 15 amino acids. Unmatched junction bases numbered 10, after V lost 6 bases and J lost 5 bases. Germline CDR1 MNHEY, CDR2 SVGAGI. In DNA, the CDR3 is TGTGCCAGCAGCGGTGGACAGGCTATCCACAATGAGCAGTTCTTC. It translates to CASSGGQAIHNEQFF.

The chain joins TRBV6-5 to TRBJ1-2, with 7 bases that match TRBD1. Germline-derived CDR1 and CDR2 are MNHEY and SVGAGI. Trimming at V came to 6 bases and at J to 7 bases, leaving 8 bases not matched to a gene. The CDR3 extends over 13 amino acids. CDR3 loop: CASSPDRERGYTF. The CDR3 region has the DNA TGTGCCAGCAGCCCCGACAGGGAACGTGGCTACACCTTC.